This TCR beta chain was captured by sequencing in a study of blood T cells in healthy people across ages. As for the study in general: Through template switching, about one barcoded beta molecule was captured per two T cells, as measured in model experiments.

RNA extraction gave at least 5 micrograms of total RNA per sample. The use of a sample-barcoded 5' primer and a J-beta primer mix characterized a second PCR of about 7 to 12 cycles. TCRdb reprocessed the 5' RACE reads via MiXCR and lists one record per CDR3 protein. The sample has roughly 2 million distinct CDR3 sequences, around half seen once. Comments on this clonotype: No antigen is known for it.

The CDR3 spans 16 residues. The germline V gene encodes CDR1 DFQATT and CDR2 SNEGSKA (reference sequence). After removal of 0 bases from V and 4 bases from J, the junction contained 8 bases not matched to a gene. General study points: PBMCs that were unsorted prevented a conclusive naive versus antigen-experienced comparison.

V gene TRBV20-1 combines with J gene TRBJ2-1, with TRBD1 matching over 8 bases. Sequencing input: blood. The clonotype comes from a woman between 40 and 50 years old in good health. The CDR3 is CSARDSGTGIYNEQFF. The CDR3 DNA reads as TGCAGTGCTAGAGATTCCGGGACAGGCATTTACAATGAGCAGTTCTTC.